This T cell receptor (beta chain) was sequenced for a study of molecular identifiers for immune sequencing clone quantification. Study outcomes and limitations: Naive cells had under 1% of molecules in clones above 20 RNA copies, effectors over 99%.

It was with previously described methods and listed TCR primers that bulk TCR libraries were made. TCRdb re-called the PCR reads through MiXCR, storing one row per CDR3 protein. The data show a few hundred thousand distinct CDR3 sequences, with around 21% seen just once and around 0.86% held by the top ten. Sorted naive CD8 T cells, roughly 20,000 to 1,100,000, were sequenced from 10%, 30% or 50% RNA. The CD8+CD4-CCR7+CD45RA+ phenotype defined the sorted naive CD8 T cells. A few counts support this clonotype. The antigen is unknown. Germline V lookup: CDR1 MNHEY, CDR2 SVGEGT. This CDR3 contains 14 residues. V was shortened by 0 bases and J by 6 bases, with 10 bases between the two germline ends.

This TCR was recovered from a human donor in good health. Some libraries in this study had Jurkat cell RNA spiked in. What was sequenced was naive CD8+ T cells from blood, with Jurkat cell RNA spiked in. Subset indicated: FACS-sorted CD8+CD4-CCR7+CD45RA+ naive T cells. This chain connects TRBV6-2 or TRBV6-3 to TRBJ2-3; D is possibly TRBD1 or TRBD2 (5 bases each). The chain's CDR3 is CASSYSHWGDTQYF. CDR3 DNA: TGTGCCAGCAGTTACTCGCACTGGGGGGATACGCAGTATTTT.